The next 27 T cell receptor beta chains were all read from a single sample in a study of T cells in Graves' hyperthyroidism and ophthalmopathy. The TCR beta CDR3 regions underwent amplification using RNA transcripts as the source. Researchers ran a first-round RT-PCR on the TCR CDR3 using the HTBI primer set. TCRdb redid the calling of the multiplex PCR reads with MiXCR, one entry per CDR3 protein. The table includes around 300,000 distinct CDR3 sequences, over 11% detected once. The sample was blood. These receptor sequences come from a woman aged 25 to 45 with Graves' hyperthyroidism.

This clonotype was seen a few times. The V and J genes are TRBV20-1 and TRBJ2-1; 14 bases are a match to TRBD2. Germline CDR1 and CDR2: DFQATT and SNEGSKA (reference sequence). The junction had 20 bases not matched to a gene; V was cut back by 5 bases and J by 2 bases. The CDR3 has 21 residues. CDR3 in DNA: TGCAGTGCTGAAATATTTGGGCCGGGACTAGCGGGAGATAGCGCCTACAATGAGCAGTTCTTC. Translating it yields CSAEIFGPGLAGDSAYNEQFF.

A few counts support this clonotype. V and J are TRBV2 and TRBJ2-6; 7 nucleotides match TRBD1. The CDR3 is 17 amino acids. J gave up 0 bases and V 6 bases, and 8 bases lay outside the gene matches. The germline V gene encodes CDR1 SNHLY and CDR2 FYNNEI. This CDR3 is CASRRTGENSGANVLTF. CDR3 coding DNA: TGTGCCAGCAGAAGAACAGGGGAGAACTCTGGGGCCAACGTCCTGACTTTC.

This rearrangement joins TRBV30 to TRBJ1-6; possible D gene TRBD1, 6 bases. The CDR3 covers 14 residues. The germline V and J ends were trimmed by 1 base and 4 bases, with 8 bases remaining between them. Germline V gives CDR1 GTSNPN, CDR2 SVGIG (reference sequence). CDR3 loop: CAWSGTDYNSPLHF. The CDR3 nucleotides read TGTGCCTGGAGTGGGACAGATTATAATTCACCCCTCCACTTT. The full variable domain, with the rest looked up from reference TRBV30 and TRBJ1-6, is SQTIHQWPATLVQPVGSPLSLECTVEGTSNPNLYWYRQAAGRGLQLLFYSVGIGQISSEVPQNLSASRPQDRQFILSSKKLLLSDSGFYLCAWSGTDYNSPLHFGNGTRLTVT.

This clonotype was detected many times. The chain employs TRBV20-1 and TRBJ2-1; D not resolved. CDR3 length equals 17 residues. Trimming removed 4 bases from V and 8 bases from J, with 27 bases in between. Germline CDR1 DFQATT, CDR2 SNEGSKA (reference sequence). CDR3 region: CSANDPTLSSSRDEQFF. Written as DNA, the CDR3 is TGCAGTGCTAATGATCCGACTCTTTCCAGCTCTCGGGATGAGCAGTTCTTC.

The CDR3 region has the DNA TGTGCCAGCAGCTTAAAAGGTAGCAATCAGCCCCAGCATTTT. This encodes CASSLKGSNQPQHF. The chain recombines TRBV7-9 with TRBJ1-5; no clear D. There are 14 residues in the CDR3. Germline V CDR1 and CDR2: SEHNR, FQNEAQ (reference sequence). With 2 bases removed from V and 0 bases from J, the gap between germline ends came to 5 bases.

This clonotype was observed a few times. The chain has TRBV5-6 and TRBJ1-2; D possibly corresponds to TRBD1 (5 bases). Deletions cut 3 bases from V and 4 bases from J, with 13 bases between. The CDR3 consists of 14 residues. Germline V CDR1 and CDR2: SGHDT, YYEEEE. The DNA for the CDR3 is TGTGCCAGCAGCTCTGACACCACAGGCTATGGCTACACCTTC. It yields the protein CASSSDTTGYGYTF.

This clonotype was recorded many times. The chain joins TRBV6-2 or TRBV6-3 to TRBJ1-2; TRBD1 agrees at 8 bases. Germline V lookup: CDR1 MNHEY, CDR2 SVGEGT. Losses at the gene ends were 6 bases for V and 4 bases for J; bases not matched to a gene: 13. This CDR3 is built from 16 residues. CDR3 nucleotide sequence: TGTGCCAGCAGCAGCGGGACAGGTCGGTTTGGCTATGGCTACACCTTC. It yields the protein CASSSGTGRFGYGYTF.

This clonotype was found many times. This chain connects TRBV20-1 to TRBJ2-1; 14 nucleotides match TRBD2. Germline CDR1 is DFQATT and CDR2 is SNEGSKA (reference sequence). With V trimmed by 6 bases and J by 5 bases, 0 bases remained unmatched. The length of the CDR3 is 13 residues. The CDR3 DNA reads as TGCAGTGCGACTAGCGGGAGGGACAATGAGCAGTTCTTC. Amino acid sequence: CSATSGRDNEQFF.

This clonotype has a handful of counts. The CDR3 DNA reads TGCAGCGTTCGTTTAGGCTACGAGCAGTACTTC. Translation: CSVRLGYEQYF. The rearrangement uses TRBV29-1 and TRBJ2-7; no clear D gene. The CDR3 is made up of 11 amino acids. Per the germline V gene, CDR1 is SQVTM and CDR2 is ANQGSEA. V lost 5 bases and J 3 bases, leaving 8 bases between the germline ends.

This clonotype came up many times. DNA of the CDR3: TGCAGCGTTGATAGGATGCGGAACACTGAAGCTTTCTTT. It codes for CSVDRMRNTEAFF. The chain couples TRBV29-1 to TRBJ1-1, with D unresolved. The V and J ends lost 3 bases and 1 base respectively, with 9 bases between them. Germline V gives CDR1 SQVTM, CDR2 ANQGSEA. There are 13 residues in the CDR3. Full variable domain (outside the CDR3, taken from reference TRBV29-1 and TRBJ1-1): SAVISQKPSRDICQRGTSLTIQCQVDSQVTMMFWYRQQPGQSLTLIATANQGSEATYESGFVIDKFPISRPNLTFSTLTVSNMSPEDSSIYLCSVDRMRNTEAFFGQGTRLTVV.

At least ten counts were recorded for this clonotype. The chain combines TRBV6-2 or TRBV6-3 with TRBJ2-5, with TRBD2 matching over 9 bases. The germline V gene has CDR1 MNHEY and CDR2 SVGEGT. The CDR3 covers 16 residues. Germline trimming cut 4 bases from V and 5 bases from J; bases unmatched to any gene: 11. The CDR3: CASSSPGLAIRETQYF. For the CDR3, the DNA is TGTGCCAGCAGTTCCCCGGGACTAGCTATCCGCGAGACCCAGTACTTC.

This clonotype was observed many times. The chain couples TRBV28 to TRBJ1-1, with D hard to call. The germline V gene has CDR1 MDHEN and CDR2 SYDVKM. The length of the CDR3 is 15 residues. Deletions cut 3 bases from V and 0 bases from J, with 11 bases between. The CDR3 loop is CASSFSRRMNTEAFF. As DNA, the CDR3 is TGTGCCAGCAGTTTCTCGAGGAGAATGAACACTGAAGCTTTCTTT.

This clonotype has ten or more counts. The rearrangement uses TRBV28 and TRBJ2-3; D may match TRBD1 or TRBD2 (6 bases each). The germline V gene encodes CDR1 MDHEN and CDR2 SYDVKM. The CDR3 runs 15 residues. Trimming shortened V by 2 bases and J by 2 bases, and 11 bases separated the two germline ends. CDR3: CASSLRGALTDTQYF. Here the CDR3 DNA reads TGTGCCAGCAGTTTAAGGGGGGCGCTCACAGATACGCAGTATTTT.

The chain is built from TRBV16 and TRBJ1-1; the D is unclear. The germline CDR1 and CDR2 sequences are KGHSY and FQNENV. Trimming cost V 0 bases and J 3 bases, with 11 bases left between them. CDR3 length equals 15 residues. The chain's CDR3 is CASSQSGGQYTEAFF. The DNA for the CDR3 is TGTGCCAGCAGCCAATCCGGCGGGCAATACACTGAAGCTTTCTTT. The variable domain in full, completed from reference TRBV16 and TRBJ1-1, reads GEEVAQTPKHLVRGEGQKAKLYCAPIKGHSYVFWYQQVLKNEFKFLISFQNENVFDETGMPKERFSAKCLPNSPCSLEIQATKLEDSAVYFCASSQSGGQYTEAFFGQGTRLTVV.

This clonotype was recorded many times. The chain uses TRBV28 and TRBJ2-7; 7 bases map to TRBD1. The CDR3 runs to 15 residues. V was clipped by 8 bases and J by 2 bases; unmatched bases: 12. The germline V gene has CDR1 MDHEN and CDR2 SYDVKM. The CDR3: CASRPLDRFTYEQYF. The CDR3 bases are TGTGCCAGCCGACCCTTGGACAGGTTCACCTACGAGCAGTACTTC.

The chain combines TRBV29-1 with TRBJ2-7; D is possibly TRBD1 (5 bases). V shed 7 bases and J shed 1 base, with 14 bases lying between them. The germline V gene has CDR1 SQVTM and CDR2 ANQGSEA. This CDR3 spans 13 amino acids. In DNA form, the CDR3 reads TGCAGCGCAGGGAAGGGCCCATCCTACGAGCAGTACTTC. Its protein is CSAGKGPSYEQYF.

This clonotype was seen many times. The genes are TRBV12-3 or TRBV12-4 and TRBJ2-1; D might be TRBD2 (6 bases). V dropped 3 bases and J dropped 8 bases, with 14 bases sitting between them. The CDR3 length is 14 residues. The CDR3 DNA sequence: TGTGCCAGCAGTTTTCGGGAGTGGGCGGATGAGCAGTTCTTC. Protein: CASSFREWADEQFF.

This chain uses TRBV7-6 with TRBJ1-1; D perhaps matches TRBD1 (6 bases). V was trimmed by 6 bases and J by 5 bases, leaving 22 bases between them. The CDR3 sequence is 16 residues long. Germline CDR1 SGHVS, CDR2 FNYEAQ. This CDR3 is CASSLSSGGMLTEAFF. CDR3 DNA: TGTGCCAGCAGTTTGTCGTCCGGGGGCATGTTGACTGAAGCTTTCTTT.

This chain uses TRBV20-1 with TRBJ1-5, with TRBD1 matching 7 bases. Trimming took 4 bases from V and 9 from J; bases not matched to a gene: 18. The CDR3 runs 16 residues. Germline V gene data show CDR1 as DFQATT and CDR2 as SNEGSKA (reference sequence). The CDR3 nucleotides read TGCAGTGCTACCCTTCCGGGACAGTCTAATCGTCGGCCCCAGCATTTT. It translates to CSATLPGQSNRRPQHF.

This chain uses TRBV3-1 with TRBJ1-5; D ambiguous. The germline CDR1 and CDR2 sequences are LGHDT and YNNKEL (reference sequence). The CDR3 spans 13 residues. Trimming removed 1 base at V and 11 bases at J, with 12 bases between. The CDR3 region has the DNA TGTGCCAGCAGCCAAGGGCAGGTCAGGTCCCAGCATTTT. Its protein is CASSQGQVRSQHF.

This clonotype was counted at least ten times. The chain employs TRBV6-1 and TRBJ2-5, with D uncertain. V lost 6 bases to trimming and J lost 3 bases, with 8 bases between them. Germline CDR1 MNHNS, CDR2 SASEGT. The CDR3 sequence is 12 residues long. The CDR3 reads CASRDPEETQYF. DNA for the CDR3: TGTGCCAGCAGGGACCCAGAAGAGACCCAGTACTTC.

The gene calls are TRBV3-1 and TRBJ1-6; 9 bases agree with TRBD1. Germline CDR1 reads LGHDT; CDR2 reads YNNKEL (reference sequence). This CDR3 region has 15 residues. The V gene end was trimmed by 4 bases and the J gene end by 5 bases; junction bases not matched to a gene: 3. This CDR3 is CASSRDRANNSPLHF. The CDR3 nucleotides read TGTGCCAGCAGCCGGGACAGGGCGAATAATTCACCCCTCCACTTT.

CDR3 coding DNA: TGTGCCAGCATCCAACACAAGACCGGGGAGCTGTTTTTT. It codes for CASIQHKTGELFF. This rearrangement joins TRBV28 to TRBJ2-2; D not resolved. The germline V gene encodes CDR1 MDHEN and CDR2 SYDVKM. V was clipped by 7 bases and J by 5 bases, with 11 bases between them. The CDR3 is made up of 13 amino acids. The whole variable domain, filled in from reference TRBV28 and TRBJ2-2, reads DVKVTQSSRYLVKRTGEKVFLECVQDMDHENMFWYRQDPGLGLRLIYFSYDVKMKEKGDIPEGYSVSREKKERFSLILESASTNQTSMYLCASIQHKTGELFFGEGSRLTVL.

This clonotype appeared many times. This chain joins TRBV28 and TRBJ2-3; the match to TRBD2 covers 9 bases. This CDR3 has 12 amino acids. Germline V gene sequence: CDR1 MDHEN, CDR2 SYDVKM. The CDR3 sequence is CVQREGTDTQYF. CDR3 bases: TGTGTCCAGCGGGAGGGCACAGATACGCAGTATTTT.

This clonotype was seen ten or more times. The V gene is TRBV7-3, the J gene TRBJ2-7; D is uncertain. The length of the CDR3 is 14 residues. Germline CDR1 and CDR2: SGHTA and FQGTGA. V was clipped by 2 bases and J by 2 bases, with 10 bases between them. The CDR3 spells CASSLFKGPYEQYF. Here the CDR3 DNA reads TGTGCCAGCAGCTTATTCAAGGGTCCCTACGAGCAGTACTTC.

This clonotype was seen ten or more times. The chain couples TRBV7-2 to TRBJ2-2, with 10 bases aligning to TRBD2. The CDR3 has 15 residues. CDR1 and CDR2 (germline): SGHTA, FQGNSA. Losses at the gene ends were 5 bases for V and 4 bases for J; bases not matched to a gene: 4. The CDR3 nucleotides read TGTGCCAGCAGCCTCTTAGCGGGAGGCACCGGGGAGCTGTTTTTT. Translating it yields CASSLLAGGTGELFF.

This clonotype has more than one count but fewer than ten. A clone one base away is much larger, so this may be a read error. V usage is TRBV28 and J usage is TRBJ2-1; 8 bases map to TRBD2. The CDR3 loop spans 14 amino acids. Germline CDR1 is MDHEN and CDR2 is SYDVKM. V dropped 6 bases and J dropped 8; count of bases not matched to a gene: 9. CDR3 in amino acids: CASRTGTSKDEQFF. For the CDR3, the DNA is TGTGCCAGCAGAACCGGGACTAGTAAAGATGAGCAGTTCTTC.